This T cell receptor (beta chain) was profiled in a study of shared clonotypes between healthy human individuals. Study findings and constraints: A few donors shared around 5.1% of their naive CD4 clonotypes. Having only a few donors restricted how much genetic and exposure-history diversity was captured. Generation probabilities of non-shared clonotypes were lower (relative to those shared by all four donors).

Clones were read by immunoSEQ multiplex PCR, and TCRdb kept only the in-frame ones, dropping some. The sample includes roughly 1,100,000 clones, around 76% of them seen just once. Notes on this clone: The antigen is not known. Within the sample, other DNA sequences also encode this same CDR3.

The CDR3 length is 12 residues. CDR1 SNHLY and CDR2 FYNNEI come from the germline V gene. Trimming left V 7 bases short and J 5 bases short, with 11 bases between. The sequenced sample was memory CD4+ T cells sorted from blood. This sample's subset: CD45RA-negative fraction. The chain carries TRBV2 and TRBJ2-5, with TRBD2 as a possible D gene (7 bases). The clonotype was recovered from a man aged 18 to 35 in good health. This CDR3 reads CASKGEGETQYF. CDR3 DNA: TGTGCCAGCAAGGGGGAGGGGGAGACCCAGTACTTC.